One sample yielded the 15 T cell receptor beta chains listed below, sequenced in a study of blood T cell repertoires in COVID-19. Here immunoSEQ multiplex PCR was the method, and the copy in TCRdb shows in-frame clones only, minus some. The data hold approximately 250,000 clones, with 85% observed a single time. The sample comprised peripheral blood. These receptors came from a man aged 35 to 55 with acute or convalescent COVID-19.

A few counts support this clone. This chain links TRBV30 with TRBJ1-1, with a weak D call TRBD1 (5 bases). Germline CDR1 and CDR2: GTSNPN and SVGIG (reference sequence). This CDR3 comprises 12 residues. Trimming removed 2 bases from V and 6 bases from J, with 10 bases in between. The CDR3 loop is CAWSPTVAEAFF. CDR3 DNA: TGTGCCTGGAGTCCGACAGTGGCTGAAGCTTTCTTT.

The chain joins TRBV6-4 to TRBJ2-3, with D perhaps matching TRBD2 (7 bases). CDR1 and CDR2 (germline): MRHNA, SNTAGT. V was trimmed by 3 bases and J by 6 bases, leaving 13 bases between them. The CDR3 runs 14 residues. The CDR3 spells CASSERGGRDTQYF. The DNA for the CDR3 is TGTGCCAGCAGTGAGAGGGGGGGCCGGGATACGCAGTATTTT.

This clone was observed once. The chain links TRBV5-8 to TRBJ1-1; 7 nucleotides match TRBD1. V was pared by 4 bases and J by 1 base, with 10 bases of the junction left unmatched. Germline loops: CDR1 SGHTS, CDR2 YDEGEE. The CDR3 has 16 residues. The CDR3 coding sequence is TGTGCCAGCAGCAATACACCACAGGGGAGGAACACTGAAGCTTTCTTT. Translated, it gives CASSNTPQGRNTEAFF.

V and J are TRBV6-2 or TRBV6-3 and TRBJ2-5; 9 positions match TRBD2. Per germline, CDR1 MNHEY and CDR2 SVGEGT. The CDR3 is 14 amino acids. V trimming: 5 bases; J trimming: 6 bases; junction bases outside the gene matches: 7. The CDR3 DNA follows: TGTGCCAGCAGTCCGGGACTAGCAGGGAAGACCCAGTACTTC. It encodes CASSPGLAGKTQYF.

The chain recombines TRBV6-2 or TRBV6-3 with TRBJ1-2, with a weak D call TRBD1 (5 bases). The ends were cut back, 4 bases at V and 8 bases at J, with 17 bases in the middle. The CDR3 runs 14 residues. Germline assignment: CDR1 MNHEY and CDR2 SVGEGT. CDR3 coding DNA: TGTGCCAGCAGTTCGCGGGACGGACTGCGGGGCTACACCTTC. This codes for CASSSRDGLRGYTF.

The chain is built from TRBV6-5 and TRBJ1-1, with D unclear. This CDR3 spans 11 amino acids. CDR1 MNHEY and CDR2 SVGAGI come from the germline V gene. V was cut by 6 bases and J by 7 bases, with 9 bases left in between. The CDR3 protein is CASSQNLEAFF. The CDR3 nucleotides read TGTGCCAGCAGCCAGAACCTTGAAGCTTTCTTT.

This chain uses TRBV18 with TRBJ1-4; 7 bases fit TRBD1. This CDR3 contains 13 residues. Trimming took 2 bases from V and 8 from J; bases not matched to a gene: 2. Germline V gives CDR1 KGHSH, CDR2 LQKENI. Here the CDR3 DNA reads TGTGCCAGCTCACCAAGGGGACAGGAAAAACTGTTTTTT. It translates to CASSPRGQEKLFF.

The chain has TRBV10-1 and TRBJ1-2; D remains ambiguous. Germline loops: CDR1 WNHNN, CDR2 SYGVQD (reference sequence). V dropped 2 bases and J dropped 5 bases, with 9 bases sitting between them. This CDR3 spans 13 amino acids. CDR3 residues: CASSEPTAYGYTF. The CDR3 DNA reads as TGCGCCAGCAGTGAGCCTACTGCATATGGCTACACCTTC.

V usage is TRBV28 and J usage is TRBJ1-1; 7 bases map to TRBD1. Germline CDR1 is MDHEN and CDR2 is SYDVKM. The ends lost 3 bases at V and 5 bases at J; junction bases unmatched: 9. There are 15 residues in the CDR3. The CDR3 sequence: CASSLGVRGLTEAFF. The CDR3 DNA reads TGTGCCAGCAGTTTGGGGGTGAGGGGGCTTACTGAAGCTTTCTTT.

The rearrangement joins TRBV14 to TRBJ2-5; 7 nucleotides match TRBD2. Germline loops: CDR1 SGHDN, CDR2 FVKESK. Trimming took 4 bases from V and 5 from J; bases not matched to a gene: 7. This CDR3 is built from 14 residues. DNA for the CDR3: TGTGCCAGCAGCCCCCTAGCGGTGGAGGAGACCCAGTACTTC. This codes for CASSPLAVEETQYF. Full variable domain (missing parts from reference TRBV14 and TRBJ2-5): EAGVTQFPSHSVIEKGQTVTLRCDPISGHDNLYWYRRVMGKEIKFLLHFVKESKQDESGMPNNRFLAERTGGTYSTLKVQPAELEDSGVYFCASSPLAVEETQYFGPGTRLLVL.

The rearrangement uses TRBV7-8 and TRBJ1-1; 9 nucleotides match TRBD1. The trim removed 5 bases at V and 0 bases at J, leaving 4 bases unmatched. CDR1 and CDR2 from the germline V gene are SGHVS and FQNEAQ. This CDR3 comprises 15 residues. CDR3 nucleotide sequence: TGTGCCAGCAGCCTACAGGGGGCGATGAACACTGAAGCTTTCTTT. Translating gives CASSLQGAMNTEAFF.

The V and J genes are TRBV24-1 and TRBJ2-3, with D possibly matching TRBD1 (6 bases). V was pared by 10 bases and J by 2 bases, with 12 bases between. The germline gives CDR1 KGHDR, CDR2 SFDVKD. This CDR3 has 13 amino acids. The DNA for the CDR3 is TGTGCCACAGCCAGGGGTATCACAGATACGCAGTATTTT. Amino acid sequence: CATARGITDTQYF.

The table lists this clone with a few counts. V gene TRBV19 combines with J gene TRBJ1-2; TRBD1 aligns across 10 bases. V dropped 3 bases and J dropped 8; count of bases not matched to a gene: 6. This CDR3 comprises 14 residues. Per germline, CDR1 LNHDA and CDR2 SQIVND (reference sequence). The CDR3 DNA follows: TGTGCCAGTAGTATTCGACAGGGGGCTAGAGGCTACACCTTC. Translating gives CASSIRQGARGYTF. Using reference TRBV19 and TRBJ1-2 for the parts outside the CDR3, the full variable domain is DGGITQSPKYLFRKEGQNVTLSCEQNLNHDAMYWYRQDPGQGLRLIYYSQIVNDFQKGDIAEGYSVSREKKESFPLTVTSAQKNPTAFYLCASSIRQGARGYTFGSGTRLTVV.

V is TRBV28 and J is TRBJ2-1, with TRBD2 matching over 7 bases. CDR1 and CDR2 from the germline V gene are MDHEN and SYDVKM. V shed 6 bases, J shed 2 bases, and the junction held 7 bases outside the gene matches. The CDR3 covers 15 residues. The CDR3 here is CASRGGGGPYNEQFF. The CDR3 region has the DNA TGTGCCAGCAGAGGCGGCGGGGGACCCTACAATGAGCAGTTCTTC. Full variable domain (rest looked up from reference TRBV28 and TRBJ2-1): DVKVTQSSRYLVKRTGEKVFLECVQDMDHENMFWYRQDPGLGLRLIYFSYDVKMKEKGDIPEGYSVSREKKERFSLILESASTNQTSMYLCASRGGGGPYNEQFFGPGTRLTVL.

The chain joins TRBV30 to TRBJ2-7, with 11 bases identical to TRBD1. Looked up from germline, CDR1 is GTSNPN and CDR2 is SVGIG (reference sequence). With 3 bases clipped from V and 2 bases from J, the junction kept 6 bases outside the gene matches. The CDR3 is 15 residues long. The chain's CDR3 is CAWSLGTGGTYEQYF. CDR3 DNA sequence: TGTGCCTGGAGCCTCGGGACAGGGGGGACCTACGAGCAGTACTTC.